This TCR beta chain was documented in a study of T cell responses to AZD1222 COVID-19 vaccine. Whole-study results and caveats: An increase in Spike-specific TCR breadth and depth was observed after two AZD1222 doses.

Comment on this clone: No antigen is known for it.

TCRdb keeps only in-frame clones here, not all; method: immunoSEQ multiplex PCR. The sample shows about 130,000 clones, 89% of them seen only once. Germline CDR1 MNHEY, CDR2 SMNVEV (reference sequence). This CDR3 is built from 12 residues. Trimming pared 5 bases from V and 8 bases from J, leaving 12 bases between. The chain links TRBV27 to TRBJ1-2; D remains unclear. This receptor was obtained from an adult in good health. Sequences were derived from peripheral blood, sampled on day 0 of AZD1222 vaccination. The CDR3 sequence: CASSPSGRGYTF. The DNA for the CDR3 is TGTGCCAGCAGTCCTTCGGGAAGAGGCTACACCTTC.